These 5 T cell receptor beta chains were all obtained from the same sample, sequenced in a study of PD-L1 blockade in urothelial cancer. Regarding time point: pretreatment peripheral blood. Sequenced by immunoSEQ multiplex PCR; TCRdb stores in-frame clones only, minus some. The sample lists around 100,000 clones; around nine tenths were seen once. The sample here was PBMCs, taken around atezolizumab (anti-PD-L1) treatment. These receptor sequences come from a man aged 60-69 years with urothelial cancer.

V usage is TRBV5-1 and J usage is TRBJ1-1, with 9 bases identical to TRBD1. The CDR3 contains 14 residues. From germline, CDR1 is SGHRS and CDR2 YFSETQ. V trimming: 3 bases; J trimming: 5 bases; junction bases outside the gene matches: 5. The CDR3 protein is CASSSGTGQTEAFF. CDR3 in DNA: TGCGCCAGCAGCTCCGGGACAGGGCAGACTGAAGCTTTCTTT.

The rearrangement joins TRBV5-1 to TRBJ1-1, with D perhaps matching TRBD1 (5 bases). The CDR3 extends over 13 amino acids. Trimming left V 3 bases short and J 1 base short, with 7 bases between. Germline V gives CDR1 SGHRS, CDR2 YFSETQ. This CDR3 reads CASSSQGNTEAFF. For the CDR3, the DNA is TGCGCCAGCAGCTCGCAGGGGAACACTGAAGCTTTCTTT.

The V call is TRBV28, the J call TRBJ2-7, with 8 bases aligning to TRBD2. Germline V gene data show CDR1 as MDHEN and CDR2 as SYDVKM. The junction had 3 bases not matched to a gene; V was cut back by 3 bases and J by 2 bases. The CDR3 has 14 residues. This CDR3 is CASSFLSGTYEQYF. The CDR3 DNA reads TGTGCCAGCAGTTTTCTTAGCGGGACCTACGAGCAGTACTTC.

The V and J genes are TRBV6-1 and TRBJ1-5; D is unresolved. Germline lookup yields CDR1 MNHNS and CDR2 SASEGT. V was cut by 4 bases and J by 0 bases, with 10 bases left in between. The CDR3 contains 15 residues. Written as DNA, the CDR3 is TGTGCCAGCAGTGTATCCGGGGATAGCAATCAGCCCCAGCATTTT. This encodes CASSVSGDSNQPQHF.

The CDR3 nucleotides read TGTGCCAGCAGCTTCCCGGGACAGGACTCTGGAAACACCATATATTTT. This gives the protein CASSFPGQDSGNTIYF. V gene TRBV11-1 combines with J gene TRBJ1-3; 8 nucleotides align to TRBD1. The CDR3 is 16 residues long. Germline V gives CDR1 SGHAT, CDR2 FQDESV (reference sequence). Trimming took 3 bases from V and 0 from J; bases not matched to a gene: 4.